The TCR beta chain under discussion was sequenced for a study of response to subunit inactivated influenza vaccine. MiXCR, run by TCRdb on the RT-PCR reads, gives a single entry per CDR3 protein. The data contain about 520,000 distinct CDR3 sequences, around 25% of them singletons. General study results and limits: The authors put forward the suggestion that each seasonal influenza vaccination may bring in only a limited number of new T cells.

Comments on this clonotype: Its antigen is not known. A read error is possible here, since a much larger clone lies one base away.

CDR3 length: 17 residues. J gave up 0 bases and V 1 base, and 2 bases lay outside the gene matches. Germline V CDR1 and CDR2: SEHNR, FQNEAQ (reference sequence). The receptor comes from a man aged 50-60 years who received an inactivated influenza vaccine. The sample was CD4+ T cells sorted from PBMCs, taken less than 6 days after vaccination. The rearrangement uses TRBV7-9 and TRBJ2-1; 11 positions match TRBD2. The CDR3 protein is CASSLGTSGFSYNEQFF. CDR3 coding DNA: TGTGCCAGCAGCTTAGGGACTAGCGGGTTCTCCTACAATGAGCAGTTCTTC.